The 22 T cell receptor beta chains below were found in one sample sequenced in a study of shared clonotypes between healthy human individuals (dated by TCRdb to 2018 to 2021). Libraries were made using the immunoSEQ multiplex PCR assay. In its TCRdb copy, this immuneACCESS table keeps in-frame sequences only and misses some clones. Where compared with another copy, unresolved V genes explain less than half of these, and the others have no known cause. The sample includes 2,500,000 or so clones, with approximately 90% observed a single time. The top ten constitute 0.14% of the sample. Material for sequencing was naive CD4+ T cells sorted from blood. The cell subset or site label for this specimen denotes: CD45RA+ positively selected. These receptors all stem from a man aged 18-30 years in good health.

The gene calls are TRBV2 and TRBJ2-1, with TRBD2 matching 15 bases. Germline values: CDR1 SNHLY, CDR2 FYNNEI. The CDR3 runs to 17 residues. J was trimmed by 15 bases and V by 4 bases; bases with no gene match: 16. The CDR3 is CASSANVPGTSGRPRFF. The CDR3 DNA reads as TGTGCCAGCAGTGCTAATGTCCCCGGGACTAGCGGGAGGCCGCGGTTCTTC. Drawing the rest from reference TRBV2 and TRBJ2-1, the complete variable domain is EPEVTQTPSHQVTQMGQEVILRCVPISNHLYFYWYRQILGQKVEFLVSFYNNEISEKSEIFDDQFSVERPDGSNFTLKIRSTKLEDSAMYFCASSANVPGTSGRPRFFGPGTRLTVL.

This clone was detected only once. The DNA of the CDR3 is TGTGCCAGCAGCCCGAGGGGGGGTCAATTCACTGAAGCTTTCTTT. Protein: CASSPRGGQFTEAFF. This rearrangement joins TRBV14 to TRBJ1-1, with a tentative D call TRBD1 (6 bases). The CDR3 contains 15 residues. V dropped 4 bases and J dropped 4 bases, with 16 bases sitting between them. Germline values: CDR1 SGHDN, CDR2 FVKESK. The full variable domain, completed using reference TRBV14 and TRBJ1-1, is EAGVTQFPSHSVIEKGQTVTLRCDPISGHDNLYWYRRVMGKEIKFLLHFVKESKQDESGMPNNRFLAERTGGTYSTLKVQPAELEDSGVYFCASSPRGGQFTEAFFGQGTRLTVV.

J is TRBJ2-5 and V is TRBV7-6; 8 positions agree with TRBD1. Unmatched junction bases numbered 6, after V lost 5 bases and J lost 4 bases. Germline loops: CDR1 SGHVS, CDR2 FNYEAQ. This CDR3 spans 14 amino acids. The CDR3 DNA is TGTGCCAGCAGCGTCGGACAGGGCTTAGAGACCCAGTACTTC. Translated, it gives CASSVGQGLETQYF.

V and J are TRBV5-4 and TRBJ1-1; no definite D call. From germline, CDR1 is SGHNT and CDR2 YYREEE (reference sequence). The CDR3 loop spans 15 amino acids. Trimming shortened V by 0 bases and J by 4 bases, and 13 bases separated the two germline ends. CDR3 DNA sequence: TGTGCCAGCAGCTTGGTTGATTGGGGTGGCACTGAAGCTTTCTTT. This gives the protein CASSLVDWGGTEAFF. Full variable domain (missing parts from reference TRBV5-4 and TRBJ1-1): ETGVTQSPTHLIKTRGQQVTLRCSSQSGHNTVSWYQQALGQGPQFIFQYYREEENGRGNFPPRFSGLQFPNYSSELNVNALELDDSALYLCASSLVDWGGTEAFFGQGTRLTVV.

This clone occurred once. The genes are TRBV18 and TRBJ2-3; D could derive from TRBD1 or TRBD2 (6 bases each). The CDR3 is 16 residues long. CDR1 and CDR2 from the germline V gene are KGHSH and LQKENI. V gave up 6 bases and J gave up 1 base, with 17 bases separating them. DNA of the CDR3: TGTGCCAGCTCCCCGCTTGGGGGGCCAGGCACAGATACGCAGTATTTT. Translation gives CASSPLGGPGTDTQYF.

This rearrangement joins TRBV9 to TRBJ2-7; D remains unclear. V lost 0 bases to trimming and J lost 7 bases, with 17 bases between them. The CDR3 extends over 15 amino acids. Germline V lookup: CDR1 SGDLS, CDR2 YYNGEE. The chain's CDR3 is CASSVEAGPRREQYF. In nucleotides, the CDR3 is TGTGCCAGCAGCGTAGAGGCAGGCCCTCGAAGGGAGCAGTACTTC.

This clone showed up just once. The CDR3 sequence: CASSTGPIPYEQYF. CDR3 coding DNA: TGTGCCAGCTCTACAGGCCCAATCCCCTACGAGCAGTACTTC. The chain employs TRBV28 and TRBJ2-7; weak D call: TRBD1 (5 bases). The CDR3 extends over 14 amino acids. Trimming removed 8 bases at V and 2 bases at J, with 16 bases between. CDR1 is MDHEN and CDR2 is SYDVKM in the germline V gene.

V and J are TRBV11-3 and TRBJ2-3; D not resolved. The CDR3 totals 14 residues. V lost 3 bases and J lost 7, with 14 bases in between. Germline CDR1 reads SGHNT; CDR2 reads YENEEA. CDR3 nucleotides: TGTGCCAGCAGCTTCGATCCGAGCACGCATACGCAGTATTTT. Amino acid sequence: CASSFDPSTHTQYF.

The rearrangement joins TRBV28 to TRBJ1-2; weak D call: TRBD1 (5 bases). The CDR3 sequence is 15 residues long. Germline V gene sequence: CDR1 MDHEN, CDR2 SYDVKM. V lost 3 bases and J lost 4, with 15 bases in between. CDR3 coding DNA: TGTGCCAGCAGTTTGTTGCAGGGAAATTTCTATGGCTACACCTTC. Residues: CASSLLQGNFYGYTF.

This chain uses TRBV18 with TRBJ2-3; 7 bases match TRBD2. Trimming removed 4 bases from V and 4 bases from J; junction bases left unmatched: 8. Per the germline V gene, CDR1 is KGHSH and CDR2 is LQKENI. There are 15 residues in the CDR3. In DNA form, the CDR3 reads TGTGCCAGCTCACGGGCGGGAGTGGGCGCAGATACGCAGTATTTT. Protein sequence: CASSRAGVGADTQYF.

This sequence joins TRBV30 and TRBJ1-6, with 7 bases lining up with TRBD1. This CDR3 is built from 14 residues. V shed 3 bases, J shed 9 bases, and the junction held 8 bases outside the gene matches. Germline CDR1 and CDR2: GTSNPN and SVGIG (reference sequence). DNA for the CDR3: TGTGCCTGGAGGGATACAGGGGTAGGTTCACCCCTCCACTTT. As protein: CAWRDTGVGSPLHF.

This rearrangement joins TRBV19 to TRBJ2-7; 7 bases agree with TRBD2. Germline assignment: CDR1 LNHDA and CDR2 SQIVND (reference sequence). V lost 5 bases to trimming and J lost 4 bases; unmatched junction nucleotides: 11. This CDR3 has 15 amino acids. CDR3 coding DNA: TGTGCCAGTAGTCCCCTCGCGGGAGCGGGTTACGAGCAGTACTTC. As protein: CASSPLAGAGYEQYF.

This chain's CDR3 is CASSSPDRVRTEAFF. The CDR3 nucleotides read TGTGCCAGCAGCTCCCCAGACAGGGTCAGGACTGAAGCTTTCTTT. The chain carries TRBV5-5 and TRBJ1-1, with TRBD1 matching 7 bases. The V gene end was trimmed by 3 bases and the J gene end by 5 bases; junction bases not matched to a gene: 10. There are 15 residues in the CDR3. From germline, CDR1 is SGHKS and CDR2 YYEKEE (reference sequence).

This chain joins TRBV18 and TRBJ2-3; D might be TRBD1 (6 bases). V was pared by 5 bases and J by 3 bases, with 12 bases between. The CDR3 is made up of 14 amino acids. CDR1 is KGHSH, CDR2 LQKENI, per germline. This CDR3 is CASSTKQGTDTQYF. The CDR3 nucleotides read TGTGCCAGCTCAACCAAACAGGGTACAGATACGCAGTATTTT.

Turning to this clone: Additional DNA sequences in this sample encode the identical CDR3. The CDR3 loop is CAWGGQSNQPQHF. In nucleotides, the CDR3 is TGTGCCTGGGGGGGACAGAGCAATCAGCCCCAGCATTTT. The chain uses TRBV30 and TRBJ1-5, with 7 bases aligning to TRBD1. V lost 5 bases to trimming and J lost 1 base; unmatched junction nucleotides: 2. Per germline, CDR1 GTSNPN and CDR2 SVGIG (reference sequence). The CDR3 extends over 13 amino acids.

The count of this clone is one. The genes are TRBV12-5 and TRBJ1-5; TRBD1 is a possible D gene (6 bases). Germline CDR1 and CDR2: LGHNT and FRNRAP. V was pared by 8 bases and J by 5 bases, with 25 bases between. CDR3 length: 17 residues. The CDR3 bases are TGTGCTAGTAGACTAAGAGGAGGGGGGACTTCCTATCAGCCCCAGCATTTT. Its translation is CASRLRGGGTSYQPQHF.

This clone showed up just a few times. The V and J genes are TRBV30 and TRBJ1-1; D is perhaps TRBD1 (6 bases). V was trimmed by 5 bases and J by 8 bases, leaving 18 bases between them. Germline CDR1 is GTSNPN and CDR2 is SVGIG (reference sequence). The CDR3 totals 13 residues. Written as DNA, the CDR3 is TGTGCCTGGGGAAGGACAGTTTGGGAGGAAGCTTTCTTT. Translating gives CAWGRTVWEEAFF. Supplemented by reference TRBV30 and TRBJ1-1, the full variable domain reads SQTIHQWPATLVQPVGSPLSLECTVEGTSNPNLYWYRQAAGRGLQLLFYSVGIGQISSEVPQNLSASRPQDRQFILSSKKLLLSDSGFYLCAWGRTVWEEAFFGQGTRLTVV.

J is TRBJ1-6 and V is TRBV10-2, with 8 bases aligning to TRBD1. The V segment lost 8 bases and the J segment 9 bases; nucleotides outside the gene matches: 6. This CDR3 is 13 amino acids long. The V gene's germline CDR1 is WSHSY and CDR2 SAAADI. As DNA, the CDR3 is TGCGCCAGCTTTACAGGGGGAAGTTCACCCCTCCACTTT. Its translation: CASFTGGSSPLHF.

For this clone: Other DNA sequences in this sample translate to the same CDR3. The V call is TRBV5-1, the J call TRBJ2-7, with 7 bases lining up with TRBD1. Germline CDR1 and CDR2: SGHRS and YFSETQ. Trimming cost V 0 bases and J 4 bases; bases outside gene matches: 1. The CDR3 runs to 13 residues. CDR3 sequence: CASSLDRGYEQYF. Here the CDR3 DNA reads TGCGCCAGCAGCTTGGACAGGGGTTACGAGCAGTACTTC.

This sequence joins TRBV6-1 and TRBJ2-1, with 7 bases fitting TRBD1. The V gene end was trimmed by 6 bases and the J gene end by 6 bases; junction bases not matched to a gene: 8. The length of the CDR3 is 14 residues. Germline CDR1 is MNHNS and CDR2 is SASEGT. Here the CDR3 DNA reads TGTGCCAGCAGGGTGACAGGGAGCGGCAATGAGCAGTTCTTC. It yields the protein CASRVTGSGNEQFF.

On this clone: One end of the junction is discordant with germline, which a read error may explain. CDR3 region: CASSLGPTWETQYF. In DNA, the CDR3 is TGTGCTAGCAGCTTAGGACCCACGTGGGAGACCCAGTACTTC. The chain carries TRBV7-7 and TRBJ2-5; D is uncertain. Germline assignment: CDR1 SSHAT and CDR2 FNYEAQ (reference sequence). The CDR3 runs to 14 residues.

The chain joins TRBV28 to TRBJ2-7; 8 bases are shared with TRBD2. The J segment lost 6 bases and the V segment lost 5 bases, leaving 15 bases of the junction unmatched. In germline, CDR1 is MDHEN, CDR2 SYDVKM. The CDR3 length is 16 residues. DNA of the CDR3: TGTGCCAGCAGTCCCTCCTCTACCGGGAGGGCCGGCGAGCAGTACTTC. It codes for CASSPSSTGRAGEQYF.